The clone carrying this TCR beta chain was observed a handful of times. Its antigen is unidentified. Study processing details: CDR3 was compared across clinicopathological groups, and the resulting differences were used to build a distant-metastasis classifier for papillary thyroid cancer. TCRdb re-called the PCR reads with MiXCR. TCRdb, not the authors, supplied the V and J calls. Of 35,000 to 55,000 clones detected, roughly 3.2% appear once; the ten largest clones hold approximately 10%. None of the patients had undergone any treatment ahead of thyroid surgery. The record originates from a study of metastatic and nonmetastatic thyroid tumors. Study-level background: Malignant and benign thyroid patients had repertoires compared in peripheral blood and tumor or nodule tissue.

General observations from the study: TCR beta diversity was reportedly significantly higher in malignant thyroid tumors than benign nodules, in blood and tumor.

The CDR3 has 11 amino acids. Germline V gives CDR1 MNHNS, CDR2 SASEGT. The V end was cut by 5 bases, the J end by 11 bases, with 12 bases between. This clonotype was sampled from a female donor with papillary thyroid cancer or a benign thyroid nodule (not recorded which). Some clones in this sample may be carry-over from other donors' samples. The chain has TRBV6-1 and TRBJ1-1; weak D call: TRBD1 (5 bases). Source material: blood. The CDR3 DNA follows: TGTGCCAGCAGTAGAGGGGACGGGGCTTTCTTT. As protein: CASSRGDGAFF.